Below are 30 T cell receptor beta chains sequenced from a single sample in a study of blood T cells in healthy people across ages. Using a J-beta primer mix together with a sample-barcoded 5' primer, a second PCR was run for roughly 6 to 12 cycles. TCRdb reanalysed the 5' RACE reads using MiXCR and keeps one entry per CDR3 protein. Of about 1.4 million distinct CDR3 sequences listed, 59% are singletons. The sequencing input was blood. Source of these receptors: a man in his late teens or twenties in good health.

A few counts support this clonotype. This CDR3 is CASSQGETTVIGEQYF. The CDR3 DNA sequence: TGTGCCAGCAGCCAAGGCGAAACAACGGTAATAGGCGAGCAGTACTTC. The chain links TRBV4-2 to TRBJ2-5, with D hard to call. Judging by the DNA end, TRBJ2-7 fits better; the J call may be wrong. Germline values: CDR1 LGHNA, CDR2 YNFKEQ. This CDR3 has 16 amino acids.

The V and J genes are TRBV20-1 and TRBJ1-5; TRBD1 might be the D (5 bases). The V end was cut by 5 bases, the J end by 5 bases, with 13 bases between. The germline V gene has CDR1 DFQATT and CDR2 SNEGSKA (reference sequence). CDR3 length equals 13 residues. The CDR3 region has the DNA TGCAGTGCTCAAGGACGGGGGGATCAGCCCCAGCATTTT. The encoded protein is CSAQGRGDQPQHF.

The table lists this clonotype with a few counts. The CDR3 DNA follows: TGCAGCATGGGACTAGCGGGAGGGAGAACGTATTACAATGAGCAGTTCTTC. Protein: CSMGLAGGRTYYNEQFF. V and J are TRBV29-1 and TRBJ2-1; 16 bases align to TRBD2. Germline V lookup: CDR1 SQVTM, CDR2 ANQGSEA. Trimming removed 8 bases from V and 4 bases from J; junction bases left unmatched: 11. The CDR3 length is 17 residues.

V and J are TRBV12-3 or TRBV12-4 and TRBJ1-5; no clear D. The V end lost 6 bases, the J end lost 6 bases, and 18 bases lay between the germline ends. The CDR3 covers 15 residues. DNA for the CDR3: TGTGCCAGCAGGCTGGTGCTCCATGGAGGTCAGCCCCAGCATTTT. Its protein is CASRLVLHGGQPQHF.

The V gene is TRBV20-1, the J gene TRBJ2-1, with D possibly being TRBD2 (5 bases). The CDR3 consists of 14 residues. The germline V gene has CDR1 DFQATT and CDR2 SNEGSKA (reference sequence). Between the trimmed V and J ends, which lost 0 bases and 2 bases, there was a span of 8 bases. CDR3 sequence reads: CSARDRRAYNEQFF. The CDR3 nucleotides are TGCAGTGCTAGAGATCGGCGGGCCTACAATGAGCAGTTCTTC.

This clonotype has only a few counts. The rearrangement joins TRBV20-1 to TRBJ1-2; D is possibly TRBD1 (5 bases). The V and J ends lost 3 bases and 1 base respectively, with 9 bases between them. Germline CDR1 is DFQATT and CDR2 is SNEGSKA (reference sequence). The CDR3 has 13 amino acids. The CDR3 sequence is CSARGGGNYGYTF. CDR3 sequence (DNA): TGCAGTGCTAGGGGGGGGGGTAACTATGGCTACACCTTC.

On this clonotype: The junction departs from germline at one end; a sequencing error may be responsible. The rearrangement links TRBV2 to TRBJ2-5; the D is unclear. The CDR3 has 14 residues. Germline loops: CDR1 SNHLY, CDR2 FYNNEI. In DNA form, the CDR3 reads TGTCCCAGCAGTGAAGTTGTCAGAAGGAAGACCCAGTACTTC. It codes for CPSSEVVRRKTQYF.

The rearrangement joins TRBV14 to TRBJ2-1, with 12 bases identical to TRBD2. The CDR3 covers 17 residues. The germline gives CDR1 SGHDN, CDR2 FVKESK. Trimming removed 1 base from V and 8 bases from J; junction bases left unmatched: 9. The CDR3 loop is CASSQVPGLAGWDEQFF. For the CDR3, the DNA is TGTGCCAGCAGCCAAGTCCCCGGACTAGCGGGGTGGGATGAGCAGTTCTTC.

The genes are TRBV5-4 and TRBJ2-4; a possible D gene is TRBD2 (5 bases). With the DNA end fitting TRBJ2-7 better, the J assignment may be wrong. From germline, CDR1 is SGHNT and CDR2 YYREEE (reference sequence). The CDR3 is 14 residues long. For the CDR3, the DNA is TGTGCCAGCAGCCCCGGGATCACCACCTACGAGCAGTACTTC. This codes for CASSPGITTYEQYF.

J is TRBJ1-5 and V is TRBV12-3 or TRBV12-4, with TRBD1 matching over 9 bases. The trim removed 5 bases at V and 4 bases at J, leaving 9 bases unmatched. The CDR3 consists of 16 residues. This chain's CDR3 is CASSLSGTGINQPQHF. The DNA of the CDR3 is TGTGCCAGCAGTCTCTCCGGGACAGGGATTAATCAGCCCCAGCATTTT.

This clonotype occurred a few times. The V call is TRBV20-1, the J call TRBJ2-1; D is possibly TRBD2 (5 bases). Trimming left V 3 bases short and J 6 bases short, with 9 bases between. CDR1 DFQATT and CDR2 SNEGSKA come from the germline V gene (reference sequence). The CDR3 has 12 amino acids. CDR3: CSARALANEQFF. CDR3 in DNA: TGCAGTGCTAGGGCGCTAGCCAATGAGCAGTTCTTC.

This sequence joins TRBV16 and TRBJ2-3, with no clear D. Per germline, CDR1 KGHSY and CDR2 FQNENV. The CDR3 loop spans 14 amino acids. Trimming stripped 8 bases from V and 0 bases from J, with 12 bases between. The CDR3 DNA reads as TGTGCCAGCGGCCGGCGAGTAAGCACAGATACGCAGTATTTT. Amino acids: CASGRRVSTDTQYF.

The rearrangement joins TRBV11-2 to TRBJ2-4; tentatively, D is TRBD1 (5 bases). The CDR3 is made up of 14 amino acids. Trimming took 1 base from V and 7 from J, leaving 11 bases between them. Per the germline V gene, CDR1 is SGHAT and CDR2 is FQNNGV. CDR3 protein: CASSLGDRGNIQYF. The CDR3 DNA follows: TGTGCCAGCAGCTTAGGGGATAGGGGCAACATTCAGTACTTC.

The chain combines TRBV12-3 or TRBV12-4 with TRBJ2-7; tentatively, D is TRBD1 or TRBD2 (6 bases each). With 6 bases removed from V and 3 bases from J, the gap between germline ends came to 24 bases. The CDR3 runs 17 residues. CDR3 amino acids: CASRSLASGDNFYEQYF. As DNA, the CDR3 is TGTGCCAGCAGATCTCTAGCGTCTGGGGACAACTTCTACGAGCAGTACTTC.

The chain recombines TRBV20-1 with TRBJ2-1; D possibly corresponds to TRBD1 (6 bases). This CDR3 is 14 amino acids long. Germline V CDR1 and CDR2: DFQATT, SNEGSKA (reference sequence). The V end lost 6 bases, the J end lost 5 bases, and 17 bases lay between the germline ends. The CDR3 DNA reads as TGCAGTGCAAGTACAACAGGGACCAACAATGAGCAGTTCTTC. Its protein product is CSASTTGTNNEQFF.

The genes are TRBV28 and TRBJ2-7, with D unclear. V shed 6 bases and J shed 2 bases, with 11 bases lying between them. CDR3 length: 13 amino acids. In germline, CDR1 is MDHEN, CDR2 SYDVKM. The CDR3 protein is CASSPPGTYEQYF. DNA for the CDR3: TGTGCCAGCAGCCCACCCGGCACCTACGAGCAGTACTTC.

The chain uses TRBV5-5 and TRBJ2-7, with D maybe TRBD1 (6 bases). The CDR3 covers 16 residues. Per the germline V gene, CDR1 is SGHKS and CDR2 is YYEKEE (reference sequence). V lost 0 bases to trimming and J lost 3 bases, with 16 bases between them. CDR3 bases: TGTGCCAGCAGCTTGGAAAGACAGGAGTTACTCTACGAGCAGTACTTC. Translating it yields CASSLERQELLYEQYF. The full variable domain, its missing parts supplied by reference TRBV5-5 and TRBJ2-7, is DAGVTQSPTHLIKTRGQQVTLRCSPISGHKSVSWYQQVLGQGPQFIFQYYEKEERGRGNFPDRFSARQFPNYSSELNVNALLLGDSALYLCASSLERQELLYEQYFGPGTRLTVT.

The chain carries TRBV5-1 and TRBJ2-1; D call uncertain. The CDR3 extends over 13 amino acids. Germline V gene data show CDR1 as SGHRS and CDR2 as YFSETQ. V was shortened by 4 bases and J by 12 bases, with 17 bases between the two germline ends. In nucleotides, the CDR3 is TGCGCCAGCAGCCTCCAGAAAACGTGGGGGCAGTTCTTC. It codes for CASSLQKTWGQFF.

This chain connects TRBV20-1 to TRBJ1-5; D is possibly TRBD1 (5 bases). The CDR3 covers 13 residues. Trimming removed 3 bases from V and 1 base from J, with 7 bases in between. Germline V lookup: CDR1 DFQATT, CDR2 SNEGSKA (reference sequence). The chain's CDR3 is CSARGLSNQPQHF. The CDR3 nucleotides are TGCAGTGCTAGGGGGCTGAGCAATCAGCCCCAGCATTTT.

The V call is TRBV20-1, the J call TRBJ2-1, with 10 bases that match TRBD2. The germline V gene has CDR1 DFQATT and CDR2 SNEGSKA (reference sequence). The J segment lost 8 bases and the V segment lost 3 bases, leaving 7 bases of the junction unmatched. This CDR3 has 14 amino acids. The CDR3 protein is CSASSAGGEDEQFF. As DNA, the CDR3 is TGCAGTGCTAGTTCAGCGGGAGGGGAAGATGAGCAGTTCTTC.

V and J are TRBV10-3 and TRBJ1-2, with 7 bases lining up with TRBD1. Germline CDR1 is ENHRY and CDR2 is SYGVKD. V gave up 3 bases and J gave up 6 bases; unmatched junction bases: 13. CDR3 length equals 16 residues. CDR3: CAISDGGGVIWHGYTF. The CDR3 DNA sequence: TGTGCCATCAGTGATGGAGGGGGCGTAATTTGGCATGGCTACACCTTC.

This clonotype has just a few counts. The chain links TRBV20-1 to TRBJ1-4, with a tentative D call TRBD1 (5 bases). CDR1 is DFQATT, CDR2 SNEGSKA, per germline (reference sequence). V lost 6 bases and J 2 bases, leaving 13 bases between the germline ends. There are 14 residues in the CDR3. CDR3 DNA: TGCAGTGCGCCTAGCGGGGCGACTAATGAAAAACTGTTTTTT. Translating it yields CSAPSGATNEKLFF.

This chain links TRBV6-1 with TRBJ1-2, with a weak D call TRBD1 (5 bases). V dropped 7 bases and J dropped 1 base, with 16 bases sitting between them. CDR1 is MNHNS and CDR2 is SASEGT in the germline V gene. This CDR3 has 15 residues. CDR3 bases: TGTGCCAGCAAAATACGGGACGGAAATAACTATGGCTACACCTTC. Translated, it gives CASKIRDGNNYGYTF.

The rearrangement uses TRBV3-1 and TRBJ2-5, with D tentatively TRBD1 (6 bases). V lost 2 bases and J lost 11, with 24 bases in between. Germline V CDR1 and CDR2: LGHDT, YNNKEL (reference sequence). This CDR3 has 16 residues. The CDR3 coding sequence is TGTGCCAGCAGCCAACTGCAGGGGAGATCCTACAATGAGCAGTACTTC. Translated: CASSQLQGRSYNEQYF.

This chain uses TRBV20-1 with TRBJ1-2; possible D gene TRBD1, 6 bases. This CDR3 is 14 amino acids long. Germline CDR1 DFQATT, CDR2 SNEGSKA (reference sequence). Trimming removed 6 bases at V and 3 bases at J, with 17 bases between. CDR3 loop: CSAKAGGGHYGYTF. In nucleotides, the CDR3 is TGCAGTGCCAAGGCGGGGGGGGGCCACTATGGCTACACCTTC.

This clonotype has a count of ten or more. The gene calls are TRBV7-9 and TRBJ1-2; no clear D gene. Germline-derived CDR1 and CDR2 are SEHNR and FQNEAQ (reference sequence). Trimming stripped 1 base from V and 6 bases from J, with 15 bases between. This CDR3 is 15 amino acids long. CDR3 amino acids: CASSLGSWQVNGYTF. The DNA of the CDR3 is TGTGCCAGCAGCTTAGGATCGTGGCAGGTTAATGGCTACACCTTC.

This rearrangement joins TRBV12-3 or TRBV12-4 to TRBJ1-1, with 7 nucleotides matching TRBD1. With V trimmed by 3 bases and J by 0 bases, 1 base remained unmatched. The CDR3 totals 14 residues. CDR3 sequence reads: CASSFTGVNTEAFF. CDR3 nucleotides: TGTGCCAGCAGTTTTACAGGGGTGAACACTGAAGCTTTCTTT.

The chain combines TRBV20-1 with TRBJ1-2; TRBD1 might be the D (6 bases). The CDR3 runs 15 residues. Germline V gives CDR1 DFQATT, CDR2 SNEGSKA (reference sequence). The V end was cut by 4 bases, the J end by 0 bases, with 15 bases between. Here the CDR3 DNA reads TGCAGTGCTATGTCCGGGACACCTTCTAACTATGGCTACACCTTC. This sequence encodes CSAMSGTPSNYGYTF.

This clonotype was counted only a few times. The chain combines TRBV27 with TRBJ2-3; D perhaps matches TRBD2 (7 bases). Germline values: CDR1 MNHEY, CDR2 SMNVEV (reference sequence). V was trimmed by 3 bases and J by 0 bases, leaving 13 bases between them. The CDR3 consists of 16 residues. The CDR3 DNA reads as TGTGCCAGCAGTTTGTTGGGGGGGGCTAGCACAGATACGCAGTATTTT. This encodes CASSLLGGASTDTQYF.

J is TRBJ2-5 and V is TRBV20-1; unclear D gene. The germline CDR1 and CDR2 sequences are DFQATT and SNEGSKA (reference sequence). The germline V and J ends were trimmed by 3 bases and 2 bases, with 13 bases remaining between them. The CDR3 covers 14 residues. CDR3 in amino acids: CSARRPDGQETQYF. The CDR3 DNA reads as TGCAGTGCTAGGAGGCCCGACGGACAAGAGACCCAGTACTTC.